This T cell receptor beta chain was sequenced in a study of shared clonotypes between healthy human individuals. TCRdb keeps only in-frame clones here, not all; method: immunoSEQ multiplex PCR. The sample shows around 2.3 million clones, almost 96% of them seen only once. Germline V gene sequence: CDR1 MNHNY, CDR2 SVGAGI (reference sequence). The ends were cut back, 2 bases at V and 4 bases at J, with 15 bases in the middle. CDR3 length: 16 residues. The specimen was naive CD4+ T cells sorted from blood. Subset defined: CD45RA+ positively selected. V gene TRBV6-6 combines with J gene TRBJ2-1; D perhaps matches TRBD2 (5 bases). The TCR comes from a man aged 18 to 30 in good health. CDR3 sequence: CASSYLSASKYNEQFF. The DNA for the CDR3 is TGTGCCAGCAGTTACCTCTCTGCTAGCAAGTACAATGAGCAGTTCTTC.